The 17 T cell receptor beta chains in this list originate from one sample, sequenced in a study of radiotherapy plus CTLA-4 blockade in lung cancer. TCRdb keeps only in-frame clones here, not all; method: immunoSEQ multiplex PCR. The sample holds more than 90,000 clones, 70% to 85% seen once. Specimen: peripheral blood, collected from a patient treated with radiotherapy plus ipilimumab. Receptors were obtained from a human donor with non-small cell lung cancer that progressed on radiotherapy plus ipilimumab. Some clones in this sample may be carry-over from other donors' samples.

This CDR3 is CASSNRDGTYEQYF. DNA for the CDR3: TGTGCCAGCAGTAACCGGGACGGAACCTACGAGCAGTACTTC. V and J are TRBV6-6 and TRBJ2-7; either TRBD1 or TRBD2 may supply D (5 bases each). Germline V gene sequence: CDR1 MNHNY, CDR2 SVGAGI (reference sequence). V was trimmed by 5 bases and J by 2 bases, leaving 13 bases between them. The length of the CDR3 is 14 residues.

This clone has just one count. This chain uses TRBV18 with TRBJ2-3, with TRBD2 matching over 9 bases. V lost 2 bases and J lost 2; bases outside the gene matches: 5. The CDR3 spans 16 residues. Germline CDR1 KGHSH, CDR2 LQKENI. In nucleotides, the CDR3 is TGTGCCAGCTCACCATTAGCGGGGGAGTACACAGATACGCAGTATTTT. Protein sequence: CASSPLAGEYTDTQYF.

The genes are TRBV7-9 and TRBJ1-5; D uncertain. The germline V gene encodes CDR1 SEHNR and CDR2 FQNEAQ (reference sequence). Trimming cost V 1 base and J 6 bases, with 4 bases left between them. The CDR3 length is 12 residues. The DNA for the CDR3 is TGTGCCAGCAGCTTAGGAACTCAGCCCCAGCATTTT. It translates to CASSLGTQPQHF.

V gene TRBV7-6 combines with J gene TRBJ2-7; 7 bases map to TRBD1. The germline V gene encodes CDR1 SGHVS and CDR2 FNYEAQ. There are 16 residues in the CDR3. Trimming at V came to 3 bases and at J to 5 bases, leaving 13 bases not matched to a gene. The CDR3 DNA reads as TGTGCCAGCAGCTTGAGGGGCCTAGCAGGGGGAAACGAGCAGTACTTC. Translation: CASSLRGLAGGNEQYF.

V is TRBV25-1 and J is TRBJ1-1; D is undetermined. CDR1 and CDR2 (germline): MGHDK, SYGVNS. This CDR3 comprises 12 residues. V was shortened by 0 bases and J by 7 bases, with 6 bases between the two germline ends. The CDR3 spells CASSEYLGEAFF. The CDR3 DNA follows: TGTGCCAGCAGTGAATATTTGGGTGAAGCTTTCTTT.

J is TRBJ1-1 and V is TRBV18; 7 bases map to TRBD1. Trimming removed 5 bases from V and 7 bases from J; junction bases left unmatched: 10. The germline gives CDR1 KGHSH, CDR2 LQKENI. The CDR3 has 14 residues. The CDR3 nucleotides are TGTGCCAGCTCAGGGGACAGAACTACTATTGAAGCTTTCTTT. Amino acids: CASSGDRTTIEAFF.

V gene TRBV30 combines with J gene TRBJ2-7; D perhaps matches TRBD1 (5 bases). The CDR3 spans 15 residues. Trimming took 2 bases from V and 4 from J, leaving 18 bases between them. Looked up from germline, CDR1 is GTSNPN and CDR2 is SVGIG (reference sequence). CDR3 region: CAWSIPGNILYEQYF. In DNA form, the CDR3 reads TGTGCCTGGAGTATTCCAGGGAATATACTGTACGAGCAGTACTTC.

The chain has TRBV19 and TRBJ1-5; D might be TRBD1 (5 bases). There are 16 residues in the CDR3. Germline V lookup: CDR1 LNHDA, CDR2 SQIVND (reference sequence). The V end lost 6 bases, the J end lost 5 bases, and 20 bases lay between the germline ends. CDR3 nucleotides: TGTGCCAGTAGCCAAATAGAGGCAGGGTTTCATCAGCCCCAGCATTTT. It translates to CASSQIEAGFHQPQHF.

The DNA for the CDR3 is TGTGCCAGCAGTTTGTACGGGCTTGGCACTGAAGCTTTCTTT. Translation gives CASSLYGLGTEAFF. V is TRBV6-6 and J is TRBJ1-1; D is undetermined. Trimming left V 4 bases short and J 4 bases short, with 13 bases between. Germline-derived CDR1 and CDR2 are MNHNY and SVGAGI (reference sequence). This CDR3 has 14 amino acids.

The V call is TRBV7-3, the J call TRBJ2-3, with D perhaps given as TRBD1 or TRBD2 (5 bases each). There are 16 residues in the CDR3. CDR1 is SGHTA and CDR2 is FQGTGA in the germline V gene. V gave up 5 bases and J gave up 2 bases, with 17 bases separating them. CDR3 amino acids: CASSAQDLHTTDTQYF. CDR3 nucleotides: TGTGCCAGCAGCGCACAGGACTTACATACCACAGATACGCAGTATTTT.

This clone was found a few times. This sequence joins TRBV23-1 and TRBJ2-7, with unresolved D. TRBV23-1 is sorted into the ORF group, with uncertain function. The CDR3 sequence is 12 residues long. The V gene lost 9 bases and the J gene lost 2 bases, with 11 bases spanning the gap. This CDR3 is CARHSETYEQYF. CDR3 coding DNA: TGCGCCAGACATAGTGAAACCTACGAGCAGTACTTC.

The chain carries TRBV5-4 and TRBJ2-7, with D perhaps matching TRBD2 (6 bases). Germline loops: CDR1 SGHNT, CDR2 YYREEE (reference sequence). The CDR3 loop spans 15 amino acids. The germline V and J ends were trimmed by 4 bases and 4 bases, with 18 bases remaining between them. The chain's CDR3 is CASSQDGTRDYEQYF. CDR3 bases: TGTGCCAGCAGCCAAGACGGGACTCGAGATTACGAGCAGTACTTC.

This chain uses TRBV9 with TRBJ1-1; D remains unclear. There are 15 residues in the CDR3. Germline V lookup: CDR1 SGDLS, CDR2 YYNGEE. Trimming shortened V by 0 bases and J by 3 bases, and 12 bases separated the two germline ends. CDR3 region: CASSVVSSGDTEAFF. DNA of the CDR3: TGTGCCAGCAGCGTAGTTAGTAGTGGGGACACTGAAGCTTTCTTT.

Only one count was recorded for this clone. This chain links TRBV7-2 with TRBJ2-7; D is tentatively TRBD1 or TRBD2 (7 bases each). The V end lost 5 bases, the J end lost 6 bases, and 20 bases lay between the germline ends. The germline gives CDR1 SGHTA, CDR2 FQGNSA. The CDR3 spans 15 residues. The DNA for the CDR3 is TGTGCCAGCAGCCTTAGGGGAGGGGGCTATCGCGAGCAGTACTTC. Its protein is CASSLRGGGYREQYF.

The chain employs TRBV5-1 and TRBJ1-2; no firm D call. The germline V and J ends were trimmed by 3 bases and 5 bases, with 14 bases remaining between them. Germline V CDR1 and CDR2: SGHRS, YFSETQ. This CDR3 contains 14 residues. The CDR3 sequence is CASSSEPTSYGYTF. The CDR3 DNA sequence: TGCGCCAGCAGCTCCGAACCGACTTCATATGGCTACACCTTC.

This chain joins TRBV6-5 and TRBJ1-6; unclear D gene. Trimming shortened V by 6 bases and J by 1 base, and 10 bases separated the two germline ends. CDR3 size: 15 residues. The V gene's germline CDR1 is MNHEY and CDR2 SVGAGI. The CDR3 coding sequence is TGTGCCAGCAGCCAGCTCAGTTCCTATAATTCACCCCTCCACTTT. Translation gives CASSQLSSYNSPLHF.

The J gene is TRBJ1-5, the V gene TRBV6-6; no clear D. Trimming removed 7 bases at V and 5 bases at J, with 18 bases between. Germline lookup yields CDR1 MNHNY and CDR2 SVGAGI (reference sequence). The CDR3 runs 15 residues. The CDR3 region has the DNA TGTGCCAGCAACAAACCGGGAATTACCCATCAGCCCCAGCATTTT. Its protein is CASNKPGITHQPQHF.